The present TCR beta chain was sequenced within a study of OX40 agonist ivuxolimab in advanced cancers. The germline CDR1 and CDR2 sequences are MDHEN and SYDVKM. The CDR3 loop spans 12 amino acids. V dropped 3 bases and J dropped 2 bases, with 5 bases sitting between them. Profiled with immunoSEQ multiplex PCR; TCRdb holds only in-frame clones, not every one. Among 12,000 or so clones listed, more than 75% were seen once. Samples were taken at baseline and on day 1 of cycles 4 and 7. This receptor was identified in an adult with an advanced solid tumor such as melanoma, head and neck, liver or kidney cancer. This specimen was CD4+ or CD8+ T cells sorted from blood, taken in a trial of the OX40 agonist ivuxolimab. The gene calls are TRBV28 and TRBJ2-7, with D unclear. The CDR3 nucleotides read TGTGCCAGCAGTTTTGACACCTACGAGCAGTACTTC. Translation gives CASSFDTYEQYF. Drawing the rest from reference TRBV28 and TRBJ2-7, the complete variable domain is DVKVTQSSRYLVKRTGEKVFLECVQDMDHENMFWYRQDPGLGLRLIYFSYDVKMKEKGDIPEGYSVSREKKERFSLILESASTNQTSMYLCASSFDTYEQYFGPGTRLTVT.